This T cell receptor beta chain came from a study of shared clonotypes between healthy human individuals. Donors were healthy HIV-negative adults without recently reported acute infections or vaccinations. The CD4+ fraction was divided into a CD45RA+ naive subset and a CD45RA-negative memory subset. Profiling relied on immunoSEQ multiplex PCR, and the TCRdb table lists in-frame clones only, not all of them. The table lists 2 million to 2.5 million clones, almost 96% of them singletons. The germline V and J ends were trimmed by 4 bases and 6 bases, with 10 bases remaining between them. Germline V gene lookup returns CDR1 SQVTM and CDR2 ANQGSEA. CDR3 length: 11 residues.

This chain uses TRBV29-1 with TRBJ2-7; a possible D gene is TRBD1 (5 bases). The specimen sequenced was naive CD4+ T cells sorted from blood. Subset specified: CD45RA+ positively selected. This receptor was taken from a young man in good health. The CDR3 region has the DNA TGCAGCGTTGCACAGGCTGGCGAGCAGTACTTC. This sequence encodes CSVAQAGEQYF.